This T cell receptor (beta chain) stems from a study of blood T cell repertoires in COVID-19. Germline values: CDR1 SGHRS, CDR2 YFSETQ. The ends were cut back, 1 base at V and 7 bases at J, with 21 bases in the middle. The CDR3 spans 17 residues. The data were produced by immunoSEQ multiplex PCR, yet TCRdb's version contains in-frame clones alone and is incomplete. The table shows 300,000 to 350,000 clones, with about 90% occurring only once. Source material: peripheral blood. The chain recombines TRBV5-1 with TRBJ2-1; D perhaps matches TRBD1 (5 bases). This clonotype originated in a man aged 18-30 years with active or convalescent COVID-19. CDR3 sequence (DNA): TGCGCCAGCAGCTTGACCCCGTACCAGACACCAGGGAATGAGCAGTTCTTC. Amino acids: CASSLTPYQTPGNEQFF.